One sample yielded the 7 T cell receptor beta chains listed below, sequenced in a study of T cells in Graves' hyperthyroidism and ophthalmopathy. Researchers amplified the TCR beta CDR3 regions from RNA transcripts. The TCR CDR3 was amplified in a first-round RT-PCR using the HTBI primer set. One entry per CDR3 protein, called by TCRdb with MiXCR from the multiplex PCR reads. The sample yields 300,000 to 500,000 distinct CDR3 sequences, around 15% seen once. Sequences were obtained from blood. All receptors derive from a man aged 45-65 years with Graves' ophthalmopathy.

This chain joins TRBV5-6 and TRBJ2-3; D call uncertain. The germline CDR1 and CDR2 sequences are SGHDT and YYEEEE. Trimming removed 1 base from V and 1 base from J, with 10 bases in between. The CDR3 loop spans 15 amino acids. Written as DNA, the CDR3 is TGTGCCAGCAGCTTGTTGGTCTGGGGCACAGATACGCAGTATTTT. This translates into CASSLLVWGTDTQYF.

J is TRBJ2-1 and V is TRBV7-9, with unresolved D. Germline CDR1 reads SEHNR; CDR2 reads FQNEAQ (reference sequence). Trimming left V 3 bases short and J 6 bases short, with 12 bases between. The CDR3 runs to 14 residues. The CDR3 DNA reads TGTGCCAGCAGCTTTTATGGGTCGCGCAATGAGCAGTTCTTC. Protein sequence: CASSFYGSRNEQFF.

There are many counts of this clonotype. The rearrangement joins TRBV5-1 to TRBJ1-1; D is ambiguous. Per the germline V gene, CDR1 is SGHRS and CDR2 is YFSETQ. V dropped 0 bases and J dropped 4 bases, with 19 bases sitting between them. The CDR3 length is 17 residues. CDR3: CASSLGEFEVFPTEAFF. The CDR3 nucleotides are TGCGCCAGCAGCTTGGGGGAGTTCGAGGTCTTTCCCACTGAAGCTTTCTTT.

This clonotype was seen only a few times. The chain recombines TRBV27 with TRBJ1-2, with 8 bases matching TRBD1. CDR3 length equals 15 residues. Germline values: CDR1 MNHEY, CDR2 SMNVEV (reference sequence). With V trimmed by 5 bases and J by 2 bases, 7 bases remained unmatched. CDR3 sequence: CASSSNRGGNYGYTF. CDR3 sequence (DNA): TGTGCCAGCAGTAGTAACAGGGGGGGGAACTATGGCTACACCTTC.

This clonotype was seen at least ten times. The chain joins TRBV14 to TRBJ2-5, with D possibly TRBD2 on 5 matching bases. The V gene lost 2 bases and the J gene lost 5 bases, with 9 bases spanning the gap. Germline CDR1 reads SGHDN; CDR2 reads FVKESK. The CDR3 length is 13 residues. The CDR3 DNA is TGTGCCAGCAGCCAAACGGGATGGGAGACCCAGTACTTC. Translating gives CASSQTGWETQYF.

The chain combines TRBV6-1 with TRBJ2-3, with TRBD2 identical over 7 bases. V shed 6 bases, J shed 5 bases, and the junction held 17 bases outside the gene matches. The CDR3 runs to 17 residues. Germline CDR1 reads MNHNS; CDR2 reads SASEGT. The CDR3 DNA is TGTGCCAGCAGCACACGACTAGCCCAAAAGCAAAAAGATACGCAGTATTTT. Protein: CASSTRLAQKQKDTQYF.

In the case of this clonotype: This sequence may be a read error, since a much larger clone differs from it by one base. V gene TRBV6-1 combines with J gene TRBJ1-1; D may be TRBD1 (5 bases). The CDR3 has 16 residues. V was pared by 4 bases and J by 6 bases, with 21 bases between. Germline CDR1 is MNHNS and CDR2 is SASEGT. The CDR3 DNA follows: TGTGCCAGCAGTGTCCGGACACCCGATACGAGTTCTGAAGCTTTCTTT. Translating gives CASSVRTPDTSSEAFF.